Listed here are 17 T cell receptor beta chains from one sample, sequenced in a study of radiation and T cells in renal cell carcinoma. Time point here: blood 2 weeks post-SBRT. Treatment noted: 15 Gy SBRT to primary tumor, nephrectomy 4 weeks later. The repertoire was sequenced with immunoSEQ multiplex PCR; TCRdb's copy has only in-frame clones and lacks some. Of 150,000 to 160,000 clones in the sample, around 90% were seen once. The sample consisted of blood, taken from a patient whose treatment included radiotherapy and nephrectomy. The origin of the receptors is a woman between 50 and 59 years old with renal cell carcinoma.

V is TRBV7-8 and J is TRBJ2-1, with 9 positions matching TRBD1. V trimming: 5 bases; J trimming: 2 bases; junction bases outside the gene matches: 4. The CDR3 is made up of 15 amino acids. The germline V gene has CDR1 SGHVS and CDR2 FQNEAQ. CDR3 sequence: CASSPTGGAYNEQFF. The DNA of the CDR3 is TGTGCCAGCAGCCCTACAGGGGGCGCCTACAATGAGCAGTTCTTC.

The rearrangement uses TRBV4-2 and TRBJ2-2; TRBD2 aligns across 7 bases. After removal of 0 bases from V and 0 bases from J, the junction contained 1 base not matched to a gene. The CDR3 loop spans 16 amino acids. The germline V gene encodes CDR1 LGHNA and CDR2 YNFKEQ. CDR3 bases: TGTGCCAGCAGCCAAGAGGGGGGGGCGAACACCGGGGAGCTGTTTTTT. This sequence encodes CASSQEGGANTGELFF.

The genes are TRBV4-3 and TRBJ2-1, with D maybe TRBD1 (5 bases). This CDR3 contains 16 residues. V lost 0 bases, J lost 2 bases, and 11 bases lay in between. Germline V CDR1 and CDR2: LGHNA, YSLEER. CDR3 DNA sequence: TGCGCCAGCAGCCAAGATTTGGGGCCACCCTACAATGAGCAGTTCTTC. Residues: CASSQDLGPPYNEQFF.

This chain links TRBV7-2 with TRBJ2-5; D is ambiguous. The CDR3 consists of 11 residues. Per germline, CDR1 SGHTA and CDR2 FQGNSA. The ends were cut back, 5 bases at V and 4 bases at J, with 5 bases in the middle. Here the CDR3 DNA reads TGTGCCAGCAGCCCGAGAGAGACCCAGTACTTC. It is translated as CASSPRETQYF.

This sequence joins TRBV2 and TRBJ2-3; a possible D gene is TRBD1 (5 bases). The CDR3 totals 13 residues. V lost 5 bases and J lost 3, with 9 bases in between. Germline CDR1 is SNHLY and CDR2 is FYNNEI. The CDR3 nucleotides are TGTGCCAGCAGTAAACAGGAAACAGATACGCAGTATTTT. Translation: CASSKQETDTQYF.

The V and J genes are TRBV2 and TRBJ2-5; weak D call: TRBD2 (5 bases). Germline loops: CDR1 SNHLY, CDR2 FYNNEI. The CDR3 consists of 14 residues. V was shortened by 5 bases and J by 5 bases, with 15 bases between the two germline ends. Here the CDR3 reads CASSPEPGEETQYF. The DNA of the CDR3 is TGTGCCAGCAGTCCAGAACCTGGGGAGGAGACCCAGTACTTC.

This clone occurred once. The gene calls are TRBV19 and TRBJ2-6, with 10 bases lining up with TRBD1. V shed 3 bases and J 2 bases; nucleotides not matched to a gene: 4. Germline CDR1 is LNHDA and CDR2 is SQIVND (reference sequence). CDR3 length: 17 residues. CDR3 nucleotide sequence: TGTGCCAGTAGTATGGGGACAGGGGTGGCTGGGGCCAACGTCCTGACTTTC. Its translation is CASSMGTGVAGANVLTF.

The genes are TRBV7-8 and TRBJ2-7; TRBD2 agrees at 11 bases. V shed 0 bases, J shed 6 bases, and the junction held 7 bases outside the gene matches. The CDR3 has 16 amino acids. Germline V gene lookup returns CDR1 SGHVS and CDR2 FQNEAQ. DNA for the CDR3: TGTGCCAGCAGCTTAGCGGTAGCGGGGGGGCAGGGCGAGCAGTACTTC. This translates into CASSLAVAGGQGEQYF.

The J gene is TRBJ1-4, the V gene TRBV14; D uncertain. This CDR3 comprises 15 residues. The ends were cut back, 2 bases at V and 0 bases at J, with 7 bases in the middle. CDR1 SGHDN and CDR2 FVKESK come from the germline V gene. The CDR3 here is CASSQSVATNEKLFF. The CDR3 DNA reads as TGTGCCAGCAGCCAATCAGTTGCAACTAATGAAAAACTGTTTTTT. Variable domain in full (rest from reference TRBV14 and TRBJ1-4): EAGVTQFPSHSVIEKGQTVTLRCDPISGHDNLYWYRRVMGKEIKFLLHFVKESKQDESGMPNNRFLAERTGGTYSTLKVQPAELEDSGVYFCASSQSVATNEKLFFGSGTQLSVL.

This rearrangement joins TRBV14 to TRBJ2-4; D is unclear. The germline V gene encodes CDR1 SGHDN and CDR2 FVKESK. Trimming pared 2 bases from V and 8 bases from J, leaving 10 bases between. The CDR3 has 13 amino acids. CDR3 coding DNA: TGTGCCAGCAGCCAACGTGGGTCGGACATTCAGTACTTC. Amino acid sequence: CASSQRGSDIQYF.

The chain links TRBV5-1 to TRBJ2-7; D remains unclear. CDR1 is SGHRS, CDR2 YFSETQ, per germline. The V gene lost 0 bases and the J gene lost 6 bases, with 10 bases spanning the gap. The CDR3 is made up of 13 amino acids. The CDR3 region has the DNA TGCGCCAGCAGCTTGGACAGCGACTTCGAGCAGTACTTC. This gives the protein CASSLDSDFEQYF.

The rearrangement joins TRBV15 to TRBJ1-5; 7 bases map to TRBD1. The CDR3 sequence is 15 residues long. After removal of 3 bases from V and 4 bases from J, the junction contained 6 bases not matched to a gene. The germline CDR1 and CDR2 sequences are LNHNV and YYDKDF (reference sequence). The CDR3 bases are TGTGCCACCAGCAGGGGGGGACAGATAAATCAGCCCCAGCATTTT. Encoded protein: CATSRGGQINQPQHF.

The V and J genes are TRBV5-1 and TRBJ2-7; perhaps D is TRBD1 or TRBD2 (5 bases each). Trimming took off 1 base at V and 5 bases at J, with 16 bases between the two ends. The germline V gene has CDR1 SGHRS and CDR2 YFSETQ. The CDR3 consists of 15 residues. CDR3 loop: CASSLTSGTVDEQYF. The CDR3, as DNA: TGCGCCAGCAGCTTGACTTCGGGGACCGTTGACGAGCAGTACTTC.

The rearrangement uses TRBV4-1 and TRBJ2-7; a weak D match, TRBD1 (5 bases). The V gene lost 0 bases and the J gene lost 6 bases, with 15 bases spanning the gap. The CDR3 length is 15 residues. CDR1 is MGHRA and CDR2 is YSYEKL in the germline V gene. The DNA of the CDR3 is TGCGCCAGCAGCCAAGACAGGGCATCTTTCGGCGAGCAGTACTTC. This gives the protein CASSQDRASFGEQYF.

The chain links TRBV4-2 to TRBJ2-3; 8 bases agree with TRBD2. The CDR3 length is 16 residues. Per the germline V gene, CDR1 is LGHNA and CDR2 is YNFKEQ. V gave up 4 bases and J gave up 2 bases; unmatched junction bases: 8. The CDR3 here is CASSRRRGADTDTQYF. The CDR3 DNA reads as TGTGCCAGCAGCCGCCGGCGGGGGGCTGACACAGATACGCAGTATTTT.

The J gene is TRBJ2-7, the V gene TRBV5-6, with D tentatively TRBD2 (5 bases). CDR1 is SGHDT and CDR2 is YYEEEE in the germline V gene. The CDR3 contains 13 residues. V lost 0 bases and J 6 bases, leaving 10 bases between the germline ends. Here the CDR3 reads CASSLERDSEQYF. The CDR3 DNA reads as TGTGCCAGCAGCTTGGAGAGGGATTCCGAGCAGTACTTC. The entire variable domain, with the rest obtained from reference TRBV5-6 and TRBJ2-7, is as follows: DAGVTQSPTHLIKTRGQQVTLRCSPKSGHDTVSWYQQALGQGPQFIFQYYEEEERQRGNFPDRFSGHQFPNYSSELNVNALLLGDSALYLCASSLERDSEQYFGPGTRLTVT.

This clone occurred once. The chain is built from TRBV9 and TRBJ1-1; possible D gene TRBD1, 5 bases. This CDR3 is built from 16 residues. Looked up from germline, CDR1 is SGDLS and CDR2 is YYNGEE. V lost 0 bases, J lost 1 base, and 13 bases lay in between. This CDR3 is CASSVDHRLGNTEAFF. The CDR3 DNA is TGTGCCAGCAGCGTAGATCACAGGTTAGGGAACACTGAAGCTTTCTTT.